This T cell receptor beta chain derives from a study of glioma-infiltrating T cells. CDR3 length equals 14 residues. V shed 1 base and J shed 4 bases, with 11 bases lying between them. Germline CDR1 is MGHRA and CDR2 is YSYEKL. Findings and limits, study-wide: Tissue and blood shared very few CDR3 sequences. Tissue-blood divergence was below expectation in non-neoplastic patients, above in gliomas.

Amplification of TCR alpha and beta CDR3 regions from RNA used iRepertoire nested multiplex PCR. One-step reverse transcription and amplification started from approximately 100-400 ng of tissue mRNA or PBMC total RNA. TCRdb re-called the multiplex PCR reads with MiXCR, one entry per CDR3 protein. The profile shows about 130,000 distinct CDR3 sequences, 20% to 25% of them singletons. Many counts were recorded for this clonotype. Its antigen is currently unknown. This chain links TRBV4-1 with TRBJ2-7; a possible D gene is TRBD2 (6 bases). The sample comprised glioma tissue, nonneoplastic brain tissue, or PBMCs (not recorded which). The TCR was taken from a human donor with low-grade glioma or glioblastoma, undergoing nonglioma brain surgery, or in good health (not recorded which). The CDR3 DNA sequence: TGCGCCAGCAGCCAAGTAGGAGGGTTTTACGAGCAGTACTTC. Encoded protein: CASSQVGGFYEQYF.